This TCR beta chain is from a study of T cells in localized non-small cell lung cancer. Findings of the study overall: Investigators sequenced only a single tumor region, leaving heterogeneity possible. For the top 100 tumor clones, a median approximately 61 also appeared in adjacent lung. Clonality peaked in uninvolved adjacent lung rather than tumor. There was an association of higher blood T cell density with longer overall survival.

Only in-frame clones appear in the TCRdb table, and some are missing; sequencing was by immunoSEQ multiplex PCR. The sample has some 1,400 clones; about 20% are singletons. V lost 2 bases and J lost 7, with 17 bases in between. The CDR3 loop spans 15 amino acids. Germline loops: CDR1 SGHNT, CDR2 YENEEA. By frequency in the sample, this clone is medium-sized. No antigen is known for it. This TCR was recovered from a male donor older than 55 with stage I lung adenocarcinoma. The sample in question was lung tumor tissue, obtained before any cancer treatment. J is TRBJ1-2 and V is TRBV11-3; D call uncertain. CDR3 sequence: CASSLQQAVLVGYTF. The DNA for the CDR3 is TGTGCCAGCAGCTTACAGCAGGCAGTTTTGGTTGGCTACACCTTC.